The sequence of this T cell receptor (beta chain) was determined in a study of STAT5B mutations in CD4+ large granular lymphocyte leukemia. With V trimmed by 2 bases and J by 4 bases, 6 bases remained unmatched. The CDR3 runs to 16 residues. From germline, CDR1 is SGHKS and CDR2 YYEKEE (reference sequence). Profiled with immunoSEQ multiplex PCR; TCRdb holds only in-frame clones, not every one. The sample yields about 24,000 clones, 72% seen once. The chain recombines TRBV5-5 with TRBJ2-7; TRBD2 matches at 13 bases. Sequencing input: CD4+ T cells from blood buffy coats. The receptor comes from a human donor in good health. The CDR3 DNA reads TGTGCCAGCAGCTTACAACTAGCGGGGGGGCGGTACGAGCAGTACTTC. As protein: CASSLQLAGGRYEQYF.